This is a list of T cell receptor beta chains from one sample in a study of blood T cell repertoires in COVID-19. Produced via immunoSEQ multiplex PCR; TCRdb's table is partial and in-frame only. This table has around 200,000 clones, around nine tenths appearing once. The sample taken for sequencing was peripheral blood. These receptor sequences come from a young woman who had recovered from COVID-19. CDR3s include the opening cysteine and the closing phenylalanine or tryptophan. The D gene is left open where the match is weak. Not all rows give a size; the values are once, few, many and, for expanded clones, a class.

DNA: TGTGCCAGCAGCCTTGGGACAGGGGGCACTACCGGGGAGCTGTTTTTT
CDR3: CASSLGTGGTTGELFF
V: TRBV7-8
size: NA
J: TRBJ2-2
D: TRBD1

DNA: TGTGCCAGCTCAAGCCCACGGGGGGGGCGCGCGACCGGGGAGCTGTTTTTT
CDR3: CASSSPRGGRATGELFF
V: TRBV28
size: NA
J: TRBJ2-2
D: TRBD2

DNA: TGTGCCAGTAGTATTTATGGAAACACCATATATTTT
CDR3: CASSIYGNTIYF
V: TRBV19
size: NA
J: TRBJ1-3
D: NA

DNA: TGTGCCAGCAAAAGGAGGGGTTTAGGCACAGATACGCAGTATTTT
CDR3: CASKRRGLGTDTQYF
V: TRBV6-6
size: once
J: TRBJ2-3
D: NA

DNA: TGTGCCAGTAGTATTGTTCAGGGATCCTATGGCTACACCTTC
CDR3: CASSIVQGSYGYTF
V: TRBV19
size: NA
J: TRBJ1-2
D: NA

DNA: TGTGCCAGCAGTTACTCTTACAGCAGCAATCAGCCCCAGCATTTT
CDR3: CASSYSYSSNQPQHF
V: TRBV6-5
size: NA
J: TRBJ1-5
D: NA

DNA: TGTGCCAGCAGACCGGGACTAGCGGGGGGTTACAATGAGCAGTTCTTC
CDR3: CASRPGLAGGYNEQFF
V: TRBV18
size: NA
J: TRBJ2-1
D: TRBD2

DNA: TGTGCCAGCAGCTTAGGACTAGCGGGAGTTCAGAATGAGCAGTTCTTC
CDR3: CASSLGLAGVQNEQFF
V: TRBV9
size: NA
J: TRBJ2-1
D: TRBD2

DNA: TGTGCCAGCAGCGTAGCACTAGCGGGAGGAGATACGCAGTATTTT
CDR3: CASSVALAGGDTQYF
V: TRBV9
size: NA
J: TRBJ2-3
D: TRBD2

DNA: TGTGCCAGCAGTTTATCGGGACTAGCGGCCAATGAGCAGTTCTTC
CDR3: CASSLSGLAANEQFF
V: TRBV27
size: once
J: TRBJ2-1
D: TRBD2

DNA: TGCGCCAGCAGCCAAGATGGGAGAAAAGCTTTCTTT
CDR3: CASSQDGRKAFF
V: TRBV4-3
size: NA
J: TRBJ1-1
D: NA

DNA: TGTGCCAGCAGCTTAGGAGGGGGAGACTATGGCTACACCTTC
CDR3: CASSLGGGDYGYTF
V: TRBV7-9
size: NA
J: TRBJ1-2
D: NA

DNA: TGTGCCAGCAGCCAAGGGGGCGCCGGAGGGACTAGCGGGATGAGGGACACCGGGGAGCTGTTTTTT
CDR3: CASSQGGAGGTSGMRDTGELFF
V: TRBV4-2
size: NA
J: TRBJ2-2
D: TRBD2

DNA: TGTGCCATCAGGGCCGGGACAGGAGTAACTTCCAACTATGGCTACACCTTC
CDR3: CAIRAGTGVTSNYGYTF
V: TRBV10-3
size: NA
J: TRBJ1-2
D: TRBD1

DNA: TGTGCCAGTAGGGTTCGTCCGGGACAGGGGGCGGGGGAGCTGTTTTTT
CDR3: CASRVRPGQGAGELFF
V: TRBV19
size: NA
J: TRBJ2-2
D: TRBD1

DNA: TGCAGCGTTACGGCTAGCGGGAGGAGGACAGATACGCAGTATTTT
CDR3: CSVTASGRRTDTQYF
V: TRBV29-1
size: once
J: TRBJ2-3
D: TRBD2

DNA: TGTGCCAGCAGCCGAGGGACTAGTCTACACAATGAGCAGTTCTTC
CDR3: CASSRGTSLHNEQFF
V: TRBV9
size: NA
J: TRBJ2-1
D: TRBD2

DNA: TGTGCCAGCAGTGATGGGGCCGCAGTACACTCTGGAAACACCATATATTTT
CDR3: CASSDGAAVHSGNTIYF
V: TRBV9
size: NA
J: TRBJ1-3
D: NA

DNA: TGTGCCAGCAGCCGTCAGGGTAACACCGGGGAGCTGTTTTTT
CDR3: CASSRQGNTGELFF
V: TRBV11-3
size: once
J: TRBJ2-2
D: NA

DNA: TGTGCCAGCACCCTCGGGCCCGGGGGTGGGTACTTC
CDR3: CASTLGPGGGYF
V: TRBV25-1
size: NA
J: TRBJ2-4
D: NA

DNA: TGTGCCAGCAGCGCCGCAGGGGGCTATGGCTACACCTTC
CDR3: CASSAAGGYGYTF
V: TRBV5-6
size: NA
J: TRBJ1-2
D: TRBD1

DNA: TGTGCCGGGTCAGACACCATGAACACTGAAGCTTTCTTT
CDR3: CAGSDTMNTEAFF
V: TRBV19
size: NA
J: TRBJ1-1
D: NA

DNA: TGCGCCAGCAATGGTCCGGGACAGGTTTCTTCGGGAGAGACCCAGTACTTC
CDR3: CASNGPGQVSSGETQYF
V: TRBV10-1
size: NA
J: TRBJ2-5
D: TRBD1

DNA: TGTGCCAGCAGCTTAGGGCCGCAGCGTTTCGAGACCCAGTACTTC
CDR3: CASSLGPQRFETQYF
V: TRBV11-2
size: NA
J: TRBJ2-5
D: NA

DNA: TGTGCCAGCAGCCAGGGGGGGGCCTTCAATCAGCCCCAGCATTTT
CDR3: CASSQGGAFNQPQHF
V: TRBV3-1/TRBV3-2
size: few
J: TRBJ1-5
D: NA

DNA: TGTGCCATCAGTGAGGGTCGAGGGAATCAGCCCCAGCATTTT
CDR3: CAISEGRGNQPQHF
V: TRBV10-3
size: once
J: TRBJ1-5
D: NA

DNA: TGTGCCAGCAGTGATGAGGGAAACTATGGCTACACCTTC
CDR3: CASSDEGNYGYTF
V: TRBV6-1
size: once
J: TRBJ1-2
D: NA

DNA: TGTGCCAGCAGCCTCGACAGGTATAGCTATGGCTACACCTTC
CDR3: CASSLDRYSYGYTF
V: TRBV5-4
size: NA
J: TRBJ1-2
D: NA

DNA: TGCGCCAGCAGCCAGGGGCTAGCGGGGGGGCAAGAGACCCAGTACTTC
CDR3: CASSQGLAGGQETQYF
V: TRBV4-3
size: NA
J: TRBJ2-5
D: TRBD2

DNA: TGCGCCAGCAGCCTCCCCGACAATGCCAGCATACAAAAACTGTTTTTT
CDR3: CASSLPDNASIQKLFF
V: TRBV4-1
size: NA
J: TRBJ1-4
D: NA

DNA: TGTGCCAGCAGTGCTAGGGGGTACCAATTGGCTGGGGCCAACGTCCTGACTTTC
CDR3: CASSARGYQLAGANVLTF
V: TRBV6-2/TRBV6-3
size: NA
J: TRBJ2-6
D: NA

DNA: TGTGCCACCAGTGACCCGGGACTAGCGAACACCGGGGAGCTGTTTTTT
CDR3: CATSDPGLANTGELFF
V: TRBV24-1
size: NA
J: TRBJ2-2
D: TRBD2

DNA: TGTGCCAGCTCACCAGGACAGGAGACAGGGGGTAATTTT
CDR3: CASSPGQETGGNF
V: TRBV18
size: NA
J: TRBJ2-3
D: TRBD1

DNA: TGTGCCAGTAGTATCAGGAGGGGACAGGGGAACACCGGGGAGCTGTTTTTT
CDR3: CASSIRRGQGNTGELFF
V: TRBV19
size: many
J: TRBJ2-2
D: TRBD1

DNA: TGTGCCAGCAGTTACTCCGTGGATGGCGGGATCTGGACTGAAGCTTTCTTT
CDR3: CASSYSVDGGIWTEAFF
V: TRBV6-2/TRBV6-3
size: NA
J: TRBJ1-1
D: NA

DNA: TGTGCCAGCAGCCAGGGACAGCAAAGGGGAAAACTGTTTTTT
CDR3: CASSQGQQRGKLFF
V: TRBV6-6
size: NA
J: TRBJ1-4
D: TRBD1

DNA: TGTGCCAGCAGCTTAGCGGTGAGAGGGCCCTATGGCTACACCTTC
CDR3: CASSLAVRGPYGYTF
V: TRBV7-9
size: few
J: TRBJ1-2
D: NA

DNA: TGTGCCAGCTCAGACCCAGGGGGTAGCGGGACGAACACCGGGGAGCTGTTTTTT
CDR3: CASSDPGGSGTNTGELFF
V: TRBV9
size: NA
J: TRBJ2-2
D: NA

DNA: TGTGCCAGCCGAACAGGGTCGAACACTGAAGCTTTCTTT
CDR3: CASRTGSNTEAFF
V: TRBV6-5
size: NA
J: TRBJ1-1
D: NA